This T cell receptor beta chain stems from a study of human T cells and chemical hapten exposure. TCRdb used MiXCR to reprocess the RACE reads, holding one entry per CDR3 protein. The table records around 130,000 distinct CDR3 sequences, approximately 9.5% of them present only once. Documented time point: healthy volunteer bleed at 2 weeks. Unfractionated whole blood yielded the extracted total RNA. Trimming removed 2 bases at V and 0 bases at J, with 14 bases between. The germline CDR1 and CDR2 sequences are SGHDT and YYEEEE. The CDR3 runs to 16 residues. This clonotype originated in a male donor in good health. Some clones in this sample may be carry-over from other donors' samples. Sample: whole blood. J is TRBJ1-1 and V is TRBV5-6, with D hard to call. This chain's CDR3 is CASSFGFVNLNTEAFF. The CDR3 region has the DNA TGTGCCAGCAGCTTTGGTTTTGTAAATTTGAACACTGAAGCTTTCTTT.